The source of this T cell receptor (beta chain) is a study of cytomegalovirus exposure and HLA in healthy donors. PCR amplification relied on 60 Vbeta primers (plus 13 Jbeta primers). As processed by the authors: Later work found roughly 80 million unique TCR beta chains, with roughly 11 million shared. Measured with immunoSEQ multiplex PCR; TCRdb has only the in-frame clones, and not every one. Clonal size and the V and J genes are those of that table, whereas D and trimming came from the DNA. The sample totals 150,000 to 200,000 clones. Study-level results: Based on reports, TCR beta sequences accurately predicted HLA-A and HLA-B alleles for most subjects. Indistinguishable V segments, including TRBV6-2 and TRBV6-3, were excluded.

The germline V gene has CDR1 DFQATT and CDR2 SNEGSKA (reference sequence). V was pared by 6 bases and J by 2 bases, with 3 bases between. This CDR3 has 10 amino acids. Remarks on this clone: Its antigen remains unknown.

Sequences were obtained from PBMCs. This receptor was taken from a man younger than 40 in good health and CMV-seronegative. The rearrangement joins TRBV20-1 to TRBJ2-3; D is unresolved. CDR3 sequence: CSAYTDTQYF. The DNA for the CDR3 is TGCAGTGCGTACACAGATACGCAGTATTTT.